A single sample gave rise to the 16 T cell receptor beta chains below, sequenced in a study of response to subunit inactivated influenza vaccine. Each CDR3 protein gets one entry after TCRdb re-called the RT-PCR reads with MiXCR. The sample contains some 200,000 distinct CDR3 sequences, roughly 12% of which appear only once. These same records also appear under a second study, on T cells expressing NK-cell markers. This second report adds: Scientists made TCR beta cDNA using 5'RACE template switching with UMIs.

Specimen: CD8+ T cells sorted from PBMCs, collected 11 to 12 days after vaccination. Receptor source: a man in his fifties who received an inactivated influenza vaccine.

Many counts were recorded for this clonotype. The V gene is TRBV12-3 or TRBV12-4, the J gene TRBJ2-4, with TRBD1 as a possible D gene (5 bases). The CDR3 sequence is 14 residues long. Trimming removed 5 bases from V and 7 bases from J, with 15 bases in between. The CDR3 here is CASSPPLSGNIQYF. The CDR3 DNA follows: TGTGCCAGCAGTCCCCCACTCTCAGGGAACATTCAGTACTTC.

Only a few counts were recorded for this clonotype. The rearrangement joins TRBV7-2 to TRBJ2-1, with 8 bases that match TRBD2. V dropped 0 bases and J dropped 5; count of bases not matched to a gene: 15. The CDR3 contains 19 residues. Per the germline V gene, CDR1 is SGHTA and CDR2 is FQGNSA. The CDR3 nucleotides are TGTGCCAGCAGCTTAGCTATCCAGCGGGAGCGGGTTGTAGACAATGAGCAGTTCTTC. Translation gives CASSLAIQRERVVDNEQFF.

This sequence joins TRBV5-1 and TRBJ1-3; tentative D call: TRBD1 (5 bases). CDR1 is SGHRS and CDR2 is YFSETQ in the germline V gene. V was trimmed by 7 bases and J by 4 bases, leaving 12 bases between them. The CDR3 loop spans 13 amino acids. The CDR3 DNA sequence: TGCGCCAGCGCGGGGCTTGGGGGAAACACCATATATTTT. This encodes CASAGLGGNTIYF.

Only a few counts were recorded for this clonotype. This chain connects TRBV30 to TRBJ2-2; D is undetermined. The CDR3 runs 10 residues. Germline CDR1 GTSNPN, CDR2 SVGIG (reference sequence). V dropped 5 bases and J dropped 4 bases, with 2 bases sitting between them. CDR3 protein: CAWGTGELFF. CDR3 DNA: TGTGCCTGGGGCACCGGGGAGCTGTTTTTT.

This clonotype was seen repeatedly, ten times or more. The V and J genes are TRBV30 and TRBJ2-3, with TRBD1 matching over 9 bases. CDR3 length: 16 amino acids. Trimming at V came to 1 base and at J to 5 bases, leaving 10 bases not matched to a gene. Germline V gene sequence: CDR1 GTSNPN, CDR2 SVGIG (reference sequence). CDR3 region: CAWSEGTGIIEDTQYF. DNA of the CDR3: TGTGCCTGGAGTGAAGGGACAGGGATTATAGAAGATACGCAGTATTTT.

In this sample, this clonotype turned up a few times. This chain joins TRBV11-1 and TRBJ2-5; 7 bases line up with TRBD2. Trimming took 1 base from V and 2 from J; bases not matched to a gene: 19. Germline V gene data show CDR1 as SGHAT and CDR2 as FQDESV (reference sequence). The CDR3 covers 20 residues. CDR3 in amino acids: CASSLVSGTTQDKLQETQYF. The CDR3 coding sequence is TGTGCCAGCAGCTTAGTGTCCGGGACTACACAAGATAAGCTACAAGAGACCCAGTACTTC.

This clonotype has a single count. The conserved phenylalanine or tryptophan normally closing the CDR3 is absent here, so this likely arose from a read error. The chain joins TRBV5-1 to TRBJ2-1, with 10 positions matching TRBD2. Losses at the gene ends were 5 bases for V and 9 bases for J; bases not matched to a gene: 2. The germline V gene encodes CDR1 SGHRS and CDR2 YFSETQ. This CDR3 region has 12 residues. This chain's CDR3 is CASRLAGSEQFL. The CDR3 nucleotides are TGCGCCAGCAGACTAGCGGGGAGTGAGCAGTTCCTC.

The rearrangement uses TRBV28 and TRBJ2-3, with 11 positions matching TRBD1. CDR1 and CDR2 from the germline V gene are MDHEN and SYDVKM. After removal of 2 bases from V and 5 bases from J, the junction contained 6 bases not matched to a gene. The length of the CDR3 is 16 residues. CDR3 nucleotides: TGTGCCAGCAGTTTAACGGACAGGGGGCTGGAAGATACGCAGTATTTT. Its protein product is CASSLTDRGLEDTQYF. Drawing the rest from reference TRBV28 and TRBJ2-3, the complete variable domain is DVKVTQSSRYLVKRTGEKVFLECVQDMDHENMFWYRQDPGLGLRLIYFSYDVKMKEKGDIPEGYSVSREKKERFSLILESASTNQTSMYLCASSLTDRGLEDTQYFGPGTRLTVL.

This clonotype was observed a handful of times. The chain recombines TRBV28 with TRBJ2-7; 8 bases are shared with TRBD1. The CDR3 covers 12 residues. Looked up from germline, CDR1 is MDHEN and CDR2 is SYDVKM. Trimming took 10 bases from V and 4 from J; bases not matched to a gene: 6. CDR3 coding DNA: TGTGCCACACGGACAGGGAAGTACGAGCAGTACTTC. Translating gives CATRTGKYEQYF.

This sequence joins TRBV6-2 or TRBV6-3 and TRBJ2-1, with 10 bases lining up with TRBD2. J gave up 6 bases and V 6 bases, and 5 bases lay outside the gene matches. CDR1 is MNHEY, CDR2 SVGEGT, per germline. The CDR3 spans 14 residues. CDR3 in amino acids: CASSPGLASNEQFF. CDR3 DNA sequence: TGTGCCAGCAGCCCGGGACTAGCGAGCAATGAGCAGTTCTTC.

This clonotype was observed a few times. The CDR3 sequence: CASSPSGTDTQYF. CDR3 DNA: TGTGCCAGCAGTCCATCAGGCACAGATACGCAGTATTTT. The rearrangement links TRBV12-3 or TRBV12-4 to TRBJ2-3; no clear D. V was shortened by 5 bases and J by 1 base, with 7 bases between the two germline ends. This CDR3 has 13 residues.

This clonotype was counted at least ten times. The chain has TRBV12-3 or TRBV12-4 and TRBJ2-1, with no clear D. The V and J ends lost 3 bases and 6 bases respectively, with 3 bases between them. There are 11 residues in the CDR3. CDR3 nucleotide sequence: TGTGCCAGCAGTTTCGGCAATGAGCAGTTCTTC. Its translation is CASSFGNEQFF.

This clonotype was observed a few times. CDR3 bases: TGTGCCAGCAGCGTAGATTCGGGAGGGCCAAAGACCCAGTACTTC. It encodes CASSVDSGGPKTQYF. The genes are TRBV9 and TRBJ2-5; the match to TRBD2 covers 8 bases. V was pared by 0 bases and J by 6 bases, with 7 bases of the junction left unmatched. Germline lookup yields CDR1 SGDLS and CDR2 YYNGEE. The CDR3 has 15 residues.

This rearrangement joins TRBV7-2 to TRBJ1-3; D unclear. Germline values: CDR1 SGHTA, CDR2 FQGNSA. With 3 bases removed from V and 0 bases from J, the gap between germline ends came to 9 bases. The CDR3 extends over 15 amino acids. CDR3 sequence reads: CASSLSYNSGNTIYF. The CDR3 region has the DNA TGTGCCAGCAGCTTGAGTTACAACTCTGGAAACACCATATATTTT. The variable domain in full, with the rest retrieved from reference TRBV7-2 and TRBJ1-3, is GAGVSQSPSNKVTEKGKDVELRCDPISGHTALYWYRQSLGQGLEFLIYFQGNSAPDKSGLPSDRFSAERTGGSVSTLTIQRTQQEDSAVYLCASSLSYNSGNTIYFGEGSWLTVV.

The chain couples TRBV7-6 to TRBJ1-1; perhaps TRBD1 as D (6 bases). Trimming cost V 5 bases and J 7 bases, with 17 bases left between them. The CDR3 has 14 amino acids. CDR1 is SGHVS and CDR2 is FNYEAQ in the germline V gene. The DNA for the CDR3 is TGTGCCAGCAGCCCAGGGGTTAGTGGACGTGAAGCTTTCTTT. Its protein product is CASSPGVSGREAFF.

This clonotype has a handful of counts. The V gene is TRBV4-3, the J gene TRBJ2-7; either TRBD1 or TRBD2 may fit D (5 bases each). The CDR3 covers 14 residues. Germline-derived CDR1 and CDR2 are LGHNA and YSLEER. V dropped 4 bases and J dropped 2 bases, with 12 bases sitting between them. CDR3 coding DNA: TGCGCCAGCAGCCCCTGGGACGGACCCTACGAGCAGTACTTC. This codes for CASSPWDGPYEQYF.